This paragraph covers one TCR beta chain sequence. The CDR3 has 14 residues. CDR1 is LGHNT and CDR2 is FRNRAP in the germline V gene. Trimming cost V 6 bases and J 3 bases, with 12 bases left between them. Sequenced by immunoSEQ multiplex PCR; TCRdb stores in-frame clones only, minus some. The sample records about 660,000 clones, around nine tenths being singletons. These data belong to a study of shared T cell receptors in the human thymus. This sample was shared with a second study, whose subject was human thymus T cells. That source reports: Among thymic and blood repertoires, usage of V and J genes appeared biased.

Sequenced material: thymocytes. The TCR sequence derives from a boy younger than two with a congenital heart defect. This chain uses TRBV12-5 with TRBJ1-5; maybe TRBD1 (5 bases). The CDR3, as DNA: TGTGCTAGTGGCCCCGGGGGTCCCAATCAGCCCCAGCATTTT. This codes for CASGPGGPNQPQHF.